This T cell receptor (beta chain) was obtained from a study of cytomegalovirus exposure and HLA in healthy donors (TCRdb year 2017). Regarding the complete study: An earlier analysis of several hundred of the donors reported approximately 300 Gb of sequence data and 117 million unique TCR beta sequences from 150 million to 200 million T cells. Alongside the repertoire data, information on donor age, sex, ethnicity and CMV serostatus was compiled. To study patterns of TCR occurrence, a later analysis re-analyzed previously published TCR beta repertoires from 600 to 750 donors and added high-resolution HLA genotyping. Among some 400 genotyped donors of the cohort, an average of roughly 230,000 unique TCR beta nucleotide sequences was sequenced per donor, of which approximately 18% were non-productive. Both class I and class II loci were covered by HLA typing, at four-digit resolution. In the later analysis, no new phenotypic data were used to find candidate immune exposures; instead, reliance was placed on TCR beta sequences and their occurrence across donors. To predict cytomegalovirus infection status, the study brought together high-throughput TCR immunosequencing, statistical association of individual TCRs with disease status, and machine learning. An early release that covered about 600 HLA-typed donors contained approximately 320 gigabases of sequencing data and 80 million or so unique TCR sequences. Because of strong linkage in the cohort, 4 to 6 DR-DQ haplotypes were treated as single units for association and clustering. Besides the first cohort of around 700 subjects, a separate validation cohort made up of roughly 130 different subjects was used. The study was designed to test whether signatures of past pathogen exposure could be identified by cataloging public T cell receptors. Typing coverage differed by locus: A, B, C, DRB1 and DQB1 were typed in roughly 620-630 donors, DQA1 in 500 to 550, DPA1 in over 600, and DPB1 in 450 to 490. Of the approximately 370 genotyped donors, less than 90% were placed in the genetic ancestry cluster associated with self-reported Caucasian donors. To decide whether each TCR beta V gene segment behaved as functional or pseudogenic, an earlier analysis of 587 of the donors relied on high-throughput TCR beta sequencing. A later genetic analysis took genome-wide SNP genotypes for about three fifths of the 666 donors and used that subset as a discovery cohort. All discovery cohort repertoires had been generated on a single sequencing platform. The T cell repertoires of 700 or so subjects were profiled by immunosequencing and related to cytomegalovirus serostatus. What the study reported, not specific to this receptor: An earlier analysis of some 560 of the donors showed that most TCR beta V segments appeared in productive rearrangements either about 87% or about 30% of the time, which broadly matched IMGT annotations. A cluster of highly shared sequence variants was judged likely to be a technical artifact of the sequencing pipeline. The only immune exposure information available for the cohort was CMV serostatus. Three of the identified cytomegalovirus-associated TCR beta chains were confirmed in vitro to be specific for cytomegalovirus antigens. A later analysis reported that several top co-occurrence clusters appeared linked to parvovirus B19, influenza, CMV and Epstein-Barr virus. The 87-base-pair reads could not distinguish some IMGT-functional V segments, including TRBV6-2 and TRBV6-3, so those segments were excluded. The authors suggested that the approach could potentially be generalized to other disease states and immunological phenotypes. A further reported finding was that TCR beta sequences accurately predicted the HLA-A and HLA-B alleles for most subjects in the first cohort. Assigning TCR associations to individual alleles was difficult when HLA alleles, especially DR and DQ, strongly co-occurred. Most CMV-associated TCR beta chains appeared to be HLA-restricted in a later analysis, and the HLA associations seemed to be driven largely by CMV exposure. Linkage disequilibrium might explain the correlated functional status among segregating V segments, but an unknown experimental factor could not be ruled out. Most TCR sequences were observed very rarely across donors, whereas some public TCRs were present in many individuals. The presence/absence analyses assumed that sequencing depth was roughly uniform across donors, and that assumption may not be true. A later analysis found that TCR association rates varied across HLA loci, with DRB1 alleles showing the most associated TCRs and HLA-C alleles the fewest. In the study, around 150 TCR beta chains were listed as associated with cytomegalovirus. HLA typing was unavailable for some donors at each locus, so association tests used only the typed subset. A later analysis associated about 17,000 TCR beta sequences with specific HLA alleles at a false discovery rate of 0.05. The earlier analysis of nearly 600 of the donors excluded approximately 17 rarely observed V segments, including chromosome 9 orphons, because counts were too low. The classifier was reported to diagnose cytomegalovirus status with high specificity and sensitivity in both the original and validation cohorts. An association between a missense DCLRE1C variant and V-gene and J-gene trimming of TCR beta chains was found in a later genetic analysis and replicated in an independent cohort. In a later analysis, HLA-associated TCR beta chains were found to be more clonally expanded and to have lower generation probabilities than equally common non-associated chains. According to a later genetic analysis, donors in an Asian-associated ancestry cluster had fewer N-insertions in productive TCRs than the approximately 650-donor mean. In this cohort, only TCR beta chains were sequenced, and detectable features were limited by the absence of alpha or paired-chain data.

A word on this clone: It lacks a known antigen. Base qualities are missing; no much larger clone stands one base away.

V drops 0 bases and J drops 1 base, leaving 10 bases in between. As encoded in the germline V gene, CDR1 is SGDLS while CDR2 is YYNGEE. The CDR3 contains 15 residues, cysteine and phenylalanine counted. Kept here is only the CDR3 DNA, which spans 45 bases and is read in frame from base 1. Preparation of the library involved the immunoSEQ multiplex PCR assay. For the multiplex PCR, a mixture combining 60 forward primers for TCR Vbeta segments and 13 reverse primers for TCR Jbeta segments was used. The CDR3 region of rearranged TCR beta genes was amplified from genomic DNA by a multiplex PCR assay. On the Illumina HiSeq System, the amplified TCR beta libraries were sequenced as 87-base-pair reads. The original methods were these. A later analysis counted about 80 million unique TCR beta chains across the 500 to 850 repertoires, and some 12 million of these chains were shared by at least two donors. To remove PCR and sequencing errors, raw reads were error-corrected and collapsed into unique sequences using a nearest-neighbor algorithm that merged closely related sequences. CDR3 sequences were aligned to IMGT reference sequences to assign V, D and J gene segments. For a sequence to be retained, at least a six-nucleotide match to both a V gene segment and a J gene segment was required. Rearrangements were called productive when the CDR3 lacked stop codons and stayed in frame with V and J; all others were non-productive. Following IMGT convention, CDR3 was defined as the stretch from the second conserved V-encoded cysteine to the conserved J-encoded phenylalanine. In an earlier analysis of around 540 of the donors, sequences lacking an unambiguous match to a single V gene segment were excluded. An earlier analysis of several hundred of the donors called V segments functional above 56.7% productive rearrangements and segregating when the between-donor standard deviation exceeded 5%. A statistical classification framework was built for diagnosing cytomegalovirus status from the catalog of TCR beta chain sequences. V and J gene assignment, in a later analysis, came from comparing TCR nucleotide sequences with IMGT/GENE-DB human TR gene sequences. In a later analysis, CDR3 sequences and most-parsimonious VDJ recombination scenarios were assigned using the TCRdist pipeline. In a later analysis, each TCR beta chain was defined by its CDR3 amino acid sequence together with its V-gene family, and reads lacking a unique V-gene family were excluded. A later analysis removed 592 highly shared, low-generation-probability nucleotide sequences to deal with suspected cross-contamination and a sequencing artifact. In a later analysis, a clonal expansion index for each public chain was calculated from normalized within-repertoire ranks of inferred template counts. A later analysis computed generation probabilities with a VDJ recombination model fitted to out-of-frame rearrangements, and checked the results against IGoR. Hypergeometric tests were used in a later analysis to score TCR-TCR, TCR-HLA and TCR-CMV co-occurrence, with a repertoire-size bias correction applied to the TCR pairs. In a later analysis, false discovery rates were estimated by permuting HLA or CMV assignments 20 times. In a later analysis, co-occurring TCRs were grouped using DBSCAN, with TCRdist sequence similarity added in when clustering inside HLA-allele-positive subsets. Co-occurrence clustering excluded repertoires with fewer than 30,000 or more than 120,000 public chains, plus five with anomalous nucleotide sharing. TCRdb mirrors the immuneACCESS table, restricted to in-frame sequences. Some clones are absent from its copies; in checked studies, under half trace to an unresolved V gene, and the reason for the others is unknown. Clone size and the V and J calls come from that table; the DNA yielded D and trimming. For this sample there are roughly 180,000 clones; roughly four fifths appear just once. The ten top clones hold around 2.2% of the sample.

The cohort was made up of 666 healthy bone marrow donors. At the time of sampling, every cohort member was nominally healthy, though immune exposures that went unrecorded were likely present. The donor tested CMV seropositive and was one of the 289 seropositive cohort members. A peripheral blood sample was collected from each donor, and TCR beta sequencing was performed on peripheral blood mononuclear cells. Genomic DNA extraction from the blood cell samples was performed with the Qiagen DNeasy Blood Extraction Kit. This chain is built from TRBV9 and TRBJ1-1, with the identity of the D gene unclear. This receptor was obtained from a young woman in good health and CMV-seropositive. The sample was PBMCs. The CDR3 is CASSVGGVGNTEAFF. The DNA reads as follows: TGTGCCAGCAGCGTAGGGGGAGTTGGGAACACTGAAGCTTTCTTT. Here the CDR3 is joined to the reference TRBV9 and TRBJ1-1 genes, and the full variable domain is: DSGVTQTPKHLITATGQRVTLRCSPRSGDLSVYWYQQSLDQGLQFLIQYYNGEERAKGNILERFSAQQFPDLHSELNLSSLELGDSALYFCASSVGGVGNTEAFFGQGTRLTVV.